One and the same sample provided the 19 T cell receptor beta chains below, sequenced in a study of T cells in Graves' hyperthyroidism and ophthalmopathy. Amplification targeted TCR beta CDR3 regions from RNA transcripts. The HTBI primer set drove a first-round RT-PCR of the TCR CDR3. Via MiXCR, TCRdb re-called the multiplex PCR reads, giving one row per CDR3 protein. Found here are fewer than 650,000 distinct CDR3 sequences, approximately 15% of them singletons; the top ten hold around 14%. The sample consisted of blood. The receptors come from a middle-aged woman with Graves' hyperthyroidism.

This chain connects TRBV19 to TRBJ2-1; the D gene is possibly TRBD2 (6 bases). This CDR3 is 15 amino acids long. In germline, CDR1 is LNHDA, CDR2 SQIVND (reference sequence). Trimming took 3 bases from V and 2 from J, leaving 11 bases between them. The CDR3 DNA follows: TGTGCCAGTAGTATCAACGGGGGTCCCTACAATGAGCAGTTCTTC. It yields the protein CASSINGGPYNEQFF.

Comments on this clonotype: A much more abundant neighbour one base away suggests this may be a read error. Given the absence of the conserved phenylalanine or tryptophan at the CDR3 end, a read error is likely. The gene calls are TRBV2 and TRBJ1-6; D uncertain. V shed 2 bases and J shed 0 bases, with 11 bases lying between them. Germline loops: CDR1 SNHLY, CDR2 FYNNEI. This CDR3 has 17 residues. The CDR3 loop reads CASSEWSASSYNSPLHL. For the CDR3, the DNA is TGTGCCAGCAGTGAATGGTCGGCGAGCTCCTATAATTCACCCCTCCACCTT.

This clonotype has more than one count but fewer than ten. The CDR3 loop reads CASSDVGTGGSGNTIYF. In DNA, the CDR3 is TGTGCCAGCAGTGATGTTGGGACAGGGGGCTCTGGAAACACCATATATTTT. The rearrangement links TRBV6-1 to TRBJ1-3; 11 bases are shared with TRBD1. The CDR3 is 17 residues long. J was trimmed by 0 bases and V by 3 bases; bases with no gene match: 4. CDR1 is MNHNS, CDR2 SASEGT, per germline.

This clonotype was observed at least ten times. This chain links TRBV7-8 with TRBJ2-1; D not resolved. Germline V gene data show CDR1 as SGHVS and CDR2 as FQNEAQ. The CDR3 loop spans 15 amino acids. Trimming stripped 6 bases from V and 6 bases from J, with 18 bases between. The CDR3 sequence is CASSFGPIPGNEQFF. The CDR3 nucleotides read TGTGCCAGCAGTTTCGGTCCAATCCCCGGCAATGAGCAGTTCTTC.

This clonotype was observed many times. The chain joins TRBV5-8 to TRBJ2-1; TRBD2 matches 12 bases. Trimming at V came to 0 bases and at J to 5 bases, leaving 3 bases not matched to a gene. Germline V gene lookup returns CDR1 SGHTS and CDR2 YDEGEE. The CDR3 contains 16 residues. CDR3 nucleotides: TGTGCCAGCAGCTTGGGACTAGCGGGAGAGAACAATGAGCAGTTCTTC. Protein product: CASSLGLAGENNEQFF.

CDR3 sequence: CASSQAGIHSYEQYF. The CDR3 nucleotides are TGTGCCAGCAGCCAAGCCGGGATCCACTCCTACGAGCAGTACTTC. The V gene is TRBV3-1, the J gene TRBJ2-7; possibly TRBD2 for D (5 bases). The CDR3 covers 15 residues. Trimming pared 1 base from V and 0 bases from J, leaving 10 bases between. Germline assignment: CDR1 LGHDT and CDR2 YNNKEL (reference sequence).

Ten or more counts support this clonotype. This sequence joins TRBV2 and TRBJ2-1, with 8 bases matching TRBD2. This CDR3 has 18 amino acids. V shed 6 bases, J shed 0 bases, and the junction held 13 bases outside the gene matches. CDR1 and CDR2 from the germline V gene are SNHLY and FYNNEI. CDR3 sequence reads: CASRVTSERESSYNEQFF. The CDR3 nucleotides read TGTGCCAGCAGAGTGACTAGCGAGAGAGAAAGCTCCTACAATGAGCAGTTCTTC. Together with reference TRBV2 and TRBJ2-1, the CDR3 gives the full variable domain: EPEVTQTPSHQVTQMGQEVILRCVPISNHLYFYWYRQILGQKVEFLVSFYNNEISEKSEIFDDQFSVERPDGSNFTLKIRSTKLEDSAMYFCASRVTSERESSYNEQFFGPGTRLTVL.

About this clonotype itself: In this CDR3 the conserved last residue, phenylalanine or tryptophan, is missing, so a read error is likely. J is TRBJ2-5 and V is TRBV20-1; TRBD2 is a possible D gene (5 bases). The CDR3 is made up of 12 amino acids. The V gene's germline CDR1 is DFQATT and CDR2 SNEGSKA (reference sequence). With 4 bases removed from V and 0 bases from J, the gap between germline ends came to 6 bases. CDR3 sequence (DNA): TGCAGTGCTAACGGGAACCAAGAGACCCAGTACCTC. Protein sequence: CSANGNQETQYL.

This rearrangement joins TRBV4-1 to TRBJ2-1; a possible D gene is TRBD2 (7 bases). This CDR3 has 15 amino acids. Germline V gives CDR1 MGHRA, CDR2 YSYEKL. The germline V and J ends were trimmed by 0 bases and 7 bases, with 13 bases remaining between them. CDR3 residues: CASSQDQGRGNEQFF. CDR3 nucleotides: TGCGCCAGCAGCCAAGATCAGGGGCGGGGGAATGAGCAGTTCTTC.

This clonotype was counted many times. This sequence joins TRBV18 and TRBJ2-3; TRBD2 matches 13 bases. The trim removed 2 bases at V and 6 bases at J, leaving 5 bases unmatched. Per germline, CDR1 KGHSH and CDR2 LQKENI. The CDR3 totals 16 residues. The CDR3: CASSPGLAGVGDTQYF. DNA for the CDR3: TGTGCCAGCTCACCAGGACTAGCGGGGGTCGGGGATACGCAGTATTTT.

This clonotype was recorded many times. The rearrangement links TRBV28 to TRBJ1-5; maybe TRBD1 (5 bases). V lost 5 bases and J 7 bases, leaving 12 bases between the germline ends. Germline V CDR1 and CDR2: MDHEN, SYDVKM. The CDR3 extends over 13 amino acids. The CDR3 DNA reads as TGTGCCAGCAGTAATCACAGGACCCAGCCCCAGCATTTT. It specifies CASSNHRTQPQHF. Full variable domain (missing parts from reference TRBV28 and TRBJ1-5): DVKVTQSSRYLVKRTGEKVFLECVQDMDHENMFWYRQDPGLGLRLIYFSYDVKMKEKGDIPEGYSVSREKKERFSLILESASTNQTSMYLCASSNHRTQPQHFGDGTRLSIL.

This clonotype was counted ten times or more. V usage is TRBV2 and J usage is TRBJ2-3; a possible D gene is TRBD1 (6 bases). Deletions cut 3 bases from V and 7 bases from J, with 17 bases between. The CDR3 loop spans 15 amino acids. The germline gives CDR1 SNHLY, CDR2 FYNNEI. In DNA form, the CDR3 reads TGTGCCAGCAGTGACCAAATGAGGGACACTTATACGCAGTATTTT. Encoded protein: CASSDQMRDTYTQYF.

This clonotype was detected many times. The chain carries TRBV28 and TRBJ2-1; TRBD1 matches at 7 bases. The length of the CDR3 is 15 residues. Germline V gene lookup returns CDR1 MDHEN and CDR2 SYDVKM. V was clipped by 3 bases and J by 1 base; unmatched bases: 3. The CDR3 reads CASSLSGQSYNEQFF. The CDR3 DNA follows: TGTGCCAGCAGTTTGTCGGGACAGTCCTACAATGAGCAGTTCTTC.

This clonotype was observed many times. V is TRBV11-2 and J is TRBJ2-7; D is perhaps TRBD1 or TRBD2 (5 bases each). This CDR3 has 17 residues. V was shortened by 0 bases and J by 6 bases, with 21 bases between the two germline ends. Looked up from germline, CDR1 is SGHAT and CDR2 is FQNNGV. CDR3 sequence reads: CASSLDLVTGAVGEQYF. In DNA, the CDR3 is TGTGCCAGCAGCTTAGATCTAGTTACCGGGGCGGTAGGCGAGCAGTACTTC.

A few counts support this clonotype. V and J are TRBV6-1 and TRBJ2-1, with D perhaps TRBD2 (7 bases). Germline values: CDR1 MNHNS, CDR2 SASEGT. The V gene lost 7 bases and the J gene lost 9 bases, with 19 bases spanning the gap. This CDR3 has 14 amino acids. The CDR3 region has the DNA TGTGCCAGCACCAGCTGGGGGGGGCAGGGTGAGCAGTTCTTC. Encoded protein: CASTSWGGQGEQFF.

This clonotype was seen at least ten times. The CDR3 DNA sequence: TGTGCCAGCAGTGCTACTAGCTTCGGGGAGACCCAGTACTTC. This translates into CASSATSFGETQYF. The rearrangement uses TRBV2 and TRBJ2-5; perhaps TRBD2 as D (6 bases). CDR1 is SNHLY and CDR2 is FYNNEI in the germline V gene. The V end lost 4 bases, the J end lost 5 bases, and 14 bases lay between the germline ends. This CDR3 region has 14 residues.

This clonotype came up many times. The V and J genes are TRBV28 and TRBJ2-3; no reliable D call. Trimming took 8 bases from V and 6 from J, leaving 9 bases between them. This CDR3 contains 11 residues. Germline V gene data show CDR1 as MDHEN and CDR2 as SYDVKM. For the CDR3, the DNA is TGTGCCAGCGGATCAATGGATACGCAGTATTTT. This sequence encodes CASGSMDTQYF.

The table lists this clonotype with many counts. The chain employs TRBV7-2 and TRBJ2-5, with TRBD1 identical over 7 bases. The germline gives CDR1 SGHTA, CDR2 FQGNSA. The V segment lost 8 bases and the J segment 5 bases; nucleotides outside the gene matches: 11. This CDR3 comprises 14 residues. The CDR3 coding sequence is TGTGCCAGCGGGTCAAAAGGGGGCTTTGAGACCCAGTACTTC. Translation gives CASGSKGGFETQYF.

The CDR3 DNA reads as TGCGCCAGCCAAGAGCAAGCGGGAAGGAACGAGCAGTACTTC. Encoded protein: CASQEQAGRNEQYF. V is TRBV5-1 and J is TRBJ2-7, with 7 bases matching TRBD2. The CDR3 is 14 amino acids. V shed 7 bases, J shed 5 bases, and the junction held 12 bases outside the gene matches. CDR1 is SGHRS and CDR2 is YFSETQ in the germline V gene.